Below are 21 T cell receptor beta chains sequenced from a single sample in a study of identifying expanded T cells in peripheral blood. Repertoires were generated with immunoSEQ multiplex PCR, while TCRdb's copy carries only in-frame clones and drops some. The sample lists approximately 85,000 clones, roughly 91% seen once, with under 20% in the top ten. Sample: blood. These receptors all come from a person aged 18 to 75 in good health.

The genes are TRBV5-5 and TRBJ1-5; D is possibly TRBD1 (5 bases). There are 14 residues in the CDR3. V was pared by 5 bases and J by 4 bases, with 13 bases between. Germline V gives CDR1 SGHKS, CDR2 YYEKEE (reference sequence). CDR3 in DNA: TGTGCCAGCAGTCAGGGAGGGTTGAATCAGCCCCAGCATTTT. Its translation is CASSQGGLNQPQHF.

The genes are TRBV7-8 and TRBJ1-5, with 7 bases matching TRBD1. This CDR3 contains 15 residues. Germline-derived CDR1 and CDR2 are SGHVS and FQNEAQ. V lost 4 bases and J lost 6; bases outside the gene matches: 9. CDR3 loop: CASSYMTGSRQPQHF. CDR3 DNA sequence: TGTGCCAGCAGCTATATGACAGGGAGTCGTCAGCCCCAGCATTTT.

V and J are TRBV4-3 and TRBJ2-7, with D possibly matching TRBD1 (5 bases). Germline CDR1 reads LGHNA; CDR2 reads YSLEER. V gave up 2 bases and J gave up 4 bases, with 15 bases separating them. The length of the CDR3 is 15 residues. The DNA of the CDR3 is TGCGCCAGCAGCCAACTTTGGCAGGGCTCGTACGAGCAGTACTTC. Its translation: CASSQLWQGSYEQYF.

This chain links TRBV19 with TRBJ1-2; a weak D match, TRBD1 (6 bases). Germline V gene sequence: CDR1 LNHDA, CDR2 SQIVND (reference sequence). Between the trimmed V and J ends, which lost 5 bases and 8 bases, there was a span of 18 bases. The CDR3 spans 14 residues. CDR3: CASSPTGPKSGYTF. CDR3 nucleotide sequence: TGTGCCAGTAGTCCTACAGGGCCCAAGTCGGGCTACACCTTC.

This clone occurred once. J is TRBJ1-5 and V is TRBV28; TRBD1 matches 10 bases. Germline V lookup: CDR1 MDHEN, CDR2 SYDVKM. Unmatched junction bases numbered 8, after V lost 6 bases and J lost 0 bases. The CDR3 is made up of 17 amino acids. CDR3 residues: CASSPGQGLYSNQPQHF. CDR3 sequence (DNA): TGTGCCAGCAGCCCGGGACAGGGGCTATATAGCAATCAGCCCCAGCATTTT.

The chain joins TRBV7-9 to TRBJ2-7; the match to TRBD2 covers 8 bases. The germline CDR1 and CDR2 sequences are SEHNR and FQNEAQ (reference sequence). V dropped 5 bases and J dropped 6; count of bases not matched to a gene: 9. The CDR3 has 14 residues. CDR3 DNA: TGTGCCAGCAGCCCAGGTGAGGGGACTAGCGAGCAGTACTTC. Its translation: CASSPGEGTSEQYF.

This rearrangement joins TRBV4-3 to TRBJ2-3, with unresolved D. Trimming shortened V by 0 bases and J by 4 bases, and 14 bases separated the two germline ends. Germline V gives CDR1 LGHNA, CDR2 YSLEER. This CDR3 is 16 amino acids long. Written as DNA, the CDR3 is TGCGCCAGCAGCCAAGATCCTGGAATAGCAGCAGATACGCAGTATTTT. Translation: CASSQDPGIAADTQYF.

This sequence joins TRBV4-2 and TRBJ1-5; possibly TRBD1 for D (5 bases). The CDR3 runs to 16 residues. Germline V gives CDR1 LGHNA, CDR2 YNFKEQ. V dropped 0 bases and J dropped 5 bases, with 14 bases sitting between them. The DNA for the CDR3 is TGTGCCAGCAGCCAAGAGACCGGGACCGAGCATCAGCCCCAGCATTTT. This codes for CASSQETGTEHQPQHF.

This chain joins TRBV7-9 and TRBJ1-1; D not resolved. CDR3 size: 13 residues. CDR1 and CDR2 from the germline V gene are SEHNR and FQNEAQ (reference sequence). The V end lost 4 bases, the J end lost 5 bases, and 11 bases lay between the germline ends. The CDR3 DNA reads as TGTGCCAGCAGCTCAATAGGGAAGACTGAAGCTTTCTTT. Translating gives CASSSIGKTEAFF.

The chain joins TRBV4-3 to TRBJ1-2; maybe TRBD1 (5 bases). CDR1 is LGHNA, CDR2 YSLEER, per germline. The CDR3 consists of 14 residues. V gave up 1 base and J gave up 7 bases, with 13 bases separating them. The CDR3: CASSQGDSRAGYTF. The CDR3 DNA reads as TGCGCCAGCAGCCAAGGGGATTCCAGGGCTGGCTACACCTTC.

This chain links TRBV27 with TRBJ2-1; D remains unclear. The CDR3 is made up of 14 amino acids. Germline CDR1 and CDR2: MNHEY and SMNVEV (reference sequence). V was clipped by 0 bases and J by 12 bases, with 15 bases between them. The CDR3 sequence is CASSLSQAPPMQFF. The CDR3 DNA reads as TGTGCCAGCAGTTTATCGCAGGCTCCCCCGATGCAGTTCTTC.

This clone showed up just once. V gene TRBV6-5 combines with J gene TRBJ1-1; no reliable D call. V was cut by 4 bases and J by 3 bases, with 18 bases left in between. Germline V gene data show CDR1 as MNHEY and CDR2 as SVGAGI. The CDR3 has 16 residues. The CDR3 loop is CASSSGTQPGYTEAFF. CDR3 DNA: TGTGCCAGCAGTTCGGGAACCCAGCCGGGCTACACTGAAGCTTTCTTT.

V is TRBV21-1 and J is TRBJ2-1; TRBD2 is taken as the D call from the table, unchecked against the DNA. TRBV21-1 is tagged as a pseudogene. The CDR3 is 16 amino acids. CDR3 in amino acids: CASSTSGTSGYNEQFF. CDR3 nucleotides: TGTGCCAGCAGCACATCCGGGACTAGCGGTTACAATGAGCAGTTCTTC.

This chain uses TRBV9 with TRBJ2-4, with unresolved D. The ends were cut back, 3 bases at V and 7 bases at J, with 2 bases in the middle. Per the germline V gene, CDR1 is SGDLS and CDR2 is YYNGEE. The CDR3 consists of 10 residues. This chain's CDR3 is CASSGNIQYF. The CDR3 DNA sequence: TGTGCCAGCAGCGGCAACATTCAGTACTTC.

The rearrangement uses TRBV4-1 and TRBJ1-6, with D possibly TRBD1 on 5 matching bases. Germline V gene data show CDR1 as MGHRA and CDR2 as YSYEKL. V shed 1 base and J shed 4 bases, with 20 bases lying between them. The CDR3 covers 19 residues. CDR3 region: CASSQVLSRGRTYNSPLHF. The CDR3 coding sequence is TGCGCCAGCAGCCAAGTCCTCAGCCGGGGCCGAACGTATAATTCACCCCTCCACTTT.

This sequence joins TRBV18 and TRBJ1-3, with D unclear. The germline V and J ends were trimmed by 6 bases and 4 bases, with 16 bases remaining between them. CDR3 length: 15 residues. Germline V gene data show CDR1 as KGHSH and CDR2 as LQKENI. CDR3 sequence: CASSPSSREGNTIYF. The CDR3 bases are TGTGCCAGCTCCCCCTCTTCGCGGGAGGGAAACACCATATATTTT.

The chain has TRBV13 and TRBJ2-7; D might be TRBD1 (6 bases). CDR3 length: 16 residues. CDR1 and CDR2 (germline): PRHDT, FYEKMQ (reference sequence). Deletions cut 3 bases from V and 2 bases from J, with 17 bases between. The CDR3 nucleotides are TGTGCCAGCAGCTTCGCGCTTCGTCAGGGGCCCTACGAGCAGTACTTC. This encodes CASSFALRQGPYEQYF.

This chain connects TRBV5-1 to TRBJ2-5; 11 bases match TRBD2. J gave up 2 bases and V 2 bases, and 5 bases lay outside the gene matches. Germline-derived CDR1 and CDR2 are SGHRS and YFSETQ. This CDR3 is built from 16 residues. DNA for the CDR3: TGCGCCAGCAGCTTTGGGGCTAGCGGGAGGCAAGAGACCCAGTACTTC. Amino acids: CASSFGASGRQETQYF.

V is TRBV4-3 and J is TRBJ2-3, with 10 bases that match TRBD2. Germline values: CDR1 LGHNA, CDR2 YSLEER. After removal of 5 bases from V and 4 bases from J, the junction contained 6 bases not matched to a gene. The CDR3 spans 15 residues. Written as DNA, the CDR3 is TGCGCCAGCAGCTCTACTAGCGGGACTTCAGATACGCAGTATTTT. Translated, it gives CASSSTSGTSDTQYF.

CDR3 in amino acids: CASSWDGRYTEAFF. In DNA form, the CDR3 reads TGTGCCAGTAGCTGGGACGGTCGCTACACTGAAGCTTTCTTT. This sequence joins TRBV19 and TRBJ1-1, with D perhaps TRBD1 (5 bases). CDR1 is LNHDA and CDR2 is SQIVND in the germline V gene (reference sequence). The CDR3 runs to 14 residues. The V and J ends lost 6 bases and 3 bases respectively, with 14 bases between them. Using reference TRBV19 and TRBJ1-1 for the parts outside the CDR3, the full variable domain is DGGITQSPKYLFRKEGQNVTLSCEQNLNHDAMYWYRQDPGQGLRLIYYSQIVNDFQKGDIAEGYSVSREKKESFPLTVTSAQKNPTAFYLCASSWDGRYTEAFFGQGTRLTVV.

V gene TRBV7-2 combines with J gene TRBJ2-7; D uncertain. V lost 1 base and J 6 bases, leaving 4 bases between the germline ends. CDR3 size: 11 residues. Germline V CDR1 and CDR2: SGHTA, FQGNSA. The CDR3 DNA reads as TGTGCCAGCAGCTTAGTAGGCGAGCAGTACTTC. Its translation: CASSLVGEQYF.